A selection of T cell receptor beta chains follows, all from one sample in a study of molecular identifiers for immune sequencing clone quantification. TCRdb itself ran the PCR reads through MiXCR, one entry per CDR3 protein. The sample gives approximately 550,000 distinct CDR3 sequences, roughly 24% of which show up once; 0.76% is in the top ten. Sequenced material: naive CD8+ T cells from blood, with Jurkat cell RNA spiked in. Receptor source: a human donor in good health. Some libraries in this study had Jurkat cell RNA spiked in. Both conserved end residues are part of each CDR3. D genes are given only for firm matches. Clone size, where shown, is once, few, many, or a class for clones that have expanded.

D: TRBD1; J: TRBJ2-7; V: TRBV13; size: .; DNA: TGTGCCAGCAGCGTCCCGGGACAGGGGTTTTACGAGCAGTACTTC; CDR3: CASSVPGQGFYEQYF
D: TRBD2; J: TRBJ2-7; V: TRBV7-2; size: .; DNA: TGTGCCAGCAGCTTAGTGGGGACTAGCGGGAGATTTGGCAACGTGCAGTACTTC; CDR3: CASSLVGTSGRFGNVQYF
D: .; J: TRBJ2-1; V: TRBV2; size: .; DNA: TGTGCCAGCAGTGTCCGGCTCCTACCCTCCTACAATGAGCAGTTCTTC; CDR3: CASSVRLLPSYNEQFF
D: .; J: TRBJ2-7; V: TRBV20-1; size: .; DNA: TGCAGTGCTAGGACCGGACTTTCCTACGAGCAGTACTTC; CDR3: CSARTGLSYEQYF
D: .; J: TRBJ2-2; V: TRBV28; size: many; DNA: TGTGCCAGCAGTCCCCTGATGCGGGCGAACACCGGGGAGCTGTTTTTT; CDR3: CASSPLMRANTGELFF
D: TRBD2; J: TRBJ2-3; V: TRBV29-1; size: many; DNA: TGCAGCGTCGACGGACTAGCGGGAGGCCCAGATACGCAGTATTTT; CDR3: CSVDGLAGGPDTQYF
D: .; J: TRBJ2-3; V: TRBV28; size: many; DNA: TGTGCCACCGGGCCCGCAGATACGCAGTATTTT; CDR3: CATGPADTQYF
D: .; J: TRBJ1-1; V: TRBV6-5; size: .; DNA: TGTGCCAGCATCCCCTCTCGAGGTCCGTGGGCCACTGAAGCTTTCTTT; CDR3: CASIPSRGPWATEAFF
D: TRBD2; J: TRBJ2-1; V: TRBV19; size: .; DNA: TGTGCCAGTGGGTCGGCTGGGGGGACTAGCGGGAGGCGAAGCTCCTACAATGAGCAGTTCTTC; CDR3: CASGSAGGTSGRRSSYNEQFF
D: .; J: TRBJ2-7; V: TRBV27; size: many; DNA: TGTGCCAGCAGAACTAGTTGGGGCGGCGAGCAGTACTTC; CDR3: CASRTSWGGEQYF
D: TRBD1; J: TRBJ2-4; V: TRBV19; size: .; DNA: TGTGCCAGTAAGGTAGTAGGACAGGGAAACATTCAGTACTTC; CDR3: CASKVVGQGNIQYF
D: TRBD2; J: TRBJ2-7; V: TRBV5-4; size: .; DNA: TGTGCCAGCAGCTTGGAAGCGGGAGATAGCTACGAGCAGTACTTC; CDR3: CASSLEAGDSYEQYF
D: .; J: TRBJ2-3; V: TRBV9; size: many; DNA: TGTGCCAGCAGCGTAGGAAGCGGCACAGATACGCAGTATTTT; CDR3: CASSVGSGTDTQYF
D: TRBD2; J: TRBJ2-2; V: TRBV5-4; size: .; DNA: TGTGCCAGCAGCTTCCGAGCGGGAGTATGGACCGGGGAGCTGTTTTTT; CDR3: CASSFRAGVWTGELFF
D: TRBD1; J: TRBJ2-1; V: TRBV29-1; size: few; DNA: TGCAGTGGGGGACAGGACTCCTACAATGAGCAGTTCTTC; CDR3: CSGGQDSYNEQFF
D: .; J: TRBJ2-7; V: TRBV9; size: few; DNA: TGTGCCAGCAGTCGCAGGGGATACGAGCAGTACTTC; CDR3: CASSRRGYEQYF
D: .; J: TRBJ2-7; V: TRBV27; size: .; DNA: TGTGCCACGGGGGCTTCCACCATCTCCTACGAGCAGTACTTC; CDR3: CATGASTISYEQYF
D: TRBD1; J: TRBJ2-5; V: TRBV28; size: .; DNA: TGTGCCAGCTCGATAGCAGACAGGGGTCTACAAGAGGCCCAGTACTTC; CDR3: CASSIADRGLQEAQYF
D: TRBD2; J: TRBJ2-3; V: TRBV10-3; size: few; DNA: TGTGCCATCAGTGAGTTCGGGGGGGGTTTGACAGATACGCAGTATTTT; CDR3: CAISEFGGGLTDTQYF
D: .; J: TRBJ1-1; V: TRBV20-1; size: .; DNA: TGCAGTGCTAGACCCCTATCGGGAGCTGAAGCTTTCTTT; CDR3: CSARPLSGAEAFF
D: .; J: TRBJ2-5; V: TRBV4-3; size: few; DNA: TGCGCCAGCAGCCAAGAGCTGTCTAGTGGGCCTCAAGAGACCCAGTACTTC; CDR3: CASSQELSSGPQETQYF
D: .; J: TRBJ1-1; V: TRBV30; size: .; DNA: TGTGCCTGGAGTGTAGGGCGGGTTTCCTTTGAAGCTTTCTTT; CDR3: CAWSVGRVSFEAFF
D: TRBD1; J: TRBJ2-5; V: TRBV7-6; size: .; DNA: TGTGCCAGCAGAAATGACAGGGCCCCGCTAGAGACCCAGTACTTC; CDR3: CASRNDRAPLETQYF
D: .; J: TRBJ2-3; V: TRBV7-6; size: many; DNA: TGTGCCAGCAGCCCCTTGTCGGGGGGCGCGGATACGCAGTATTTT; CDR3: CASSPLSGGADTQYF
D: .; J: TRBJ1-1; V: TRBV28; size: many; DNA: TGTGCCAGCAGTTTGGAGATCTTGAACACTGAAGCTTTCTTT; CDR3: CASSLEILNTEAFF
D: .; J: TRBJ2-1; V: TRBV30; size: .; DNA: TGTGCCCTGAGCGAATTCTCCTACAATGAGCAGTTCTTC; CDR3: CALSEFSYNEQFF
D: TRBD2; J: TRBJ2-3; V: TRBV10-3; size: many; DNA: TGTGCCATCAGTGAATCAGCGGGGGGGCAAGATACGCAGTATTTT; CDR3: CAISESAGGQDTQYF
D: .; J: TRBJ1-5; V: TRBV19; size: .; DNA: TGTGCCAGCGTGCCGTTTTCGGGATACAATCAGCCCCAGCATTTT; CDR3: CASVPFSGYNQPQHF
D: .; J: TRBJ1-1; V: TRBV25-1; size: .; DNA: TGTGCCAGCAGTGCTTTTGGACCTAATGCGGACACTGAAGCTTTCTTT; CDR3: CASSAFGPNADTEAFF
D: TRBD1; J: TRBJ1-1; V: TRBV7-2; size: .; DNA: TGTGCCAGCAGCTTGACGTCAGGGGGCGTCACTGAAGCTTTCTTT; CDR3: CASSLTSGGVTEAFF
D: .; J: TRBJ1-2; V: TRBV27; size: .; DNA: TGTGCCAGCAGTTCCCTTCAGGGTCACTATGGCTACACCTTC; CDR3: CASSSLQGHYGYTF
D: .; J: TRBJ2-5; V: TRBV27; size: many; DNA: TGTGCCAGCAGTCCTCGGACAGCCTTCCAAGAGACCCAGTACTTC; CDR3: CASSPRTAFQETQYF
D: .; J: TRBJ2-5; V: TRBV28; size: few; DNA: TGTGCCAGCAGTTTCGACTCCAGATGGGGGACCCAGTACTTC; CDR3: CASSFDSRWGTQYF
D: .; J: TRBJ2-2; V: TRBV24-1; size: .; DNA: TGTGCCACCAGTGGGTCCCGAGGACACAACACCGGGGAGCTGTTTTTT; CDR3: CATSGSRGHNTGELFF
D: TRBD2; J: TRBJ2-5; V: TRBV7-9; size: few; DNA: TGTGCCAGCAGCTTAGGCCCCCAGCGGGGGCAAGAGACCCAGTACTTC; CDR3: CASSLGPQRGQETQYF
D: .; J: TRBJ1-6; V: TRBV27; size: .; DNA: TGTGCCAGCAGTTTTCAGGGGTATTCACCCCTCCACTTT; CDR3: CASSFQGYSPLHF
D: .; J: TRBJ2-7; V: TRBV7-9; size: few; DNA: TGTGCCAGCAACCGCTTCCCAGGGGTCTCCTACGAGCAGTACTTC; CDR3: CASNRFPGVSYEQYF
D: .; J: TRBJ2-7; V: TRBV3-1; size: few; DNA: TGTGCCAGCAGCCAACACCTAGGGGGTGTGGGCTACGAGCAGTACTTC; CDR3: CASSQHLGGVGYEQYF
D: TRBD1; J: TRBJ1-2; V: TRBV6-1; size: few; DNA: TGTGCCAGCAGTGAAAGGGGACAGGGGCGAAATCTCAACTATGGCTACACCTTC; CDR3: CASSERGQGRNLNYGYTF
D: .; J: TRBJ1-3; V: TRBV4-1; size: .; DNA: TGCGCCAGCAGCCCCAGTAGCTCTGGAAACACCATATATTTT; CDR3: CASSPSSSGNTIYF
D: TRBD1; J: TRBJ2-7; V: TRBV13; size: .; DNA: TGTGCCAGCAGCCCCGGGACAGGGGCGCGGGTGGGGCAGTACTTC; CDR3: CASSPGTGARVGQYF
D: .; J: TRBJ1-2; V: TRBV12-3/TRBV12-4; size: .; DNA: TGTGCCAGCAGTTTAGTCGGAGTGGACAGTCCTCCCGGCTACACCTTC; CDR3: CASSLVGVDSPPGYTF
D: TRBD1; J: TRBJ2-3; V: TRBV5-4; size: many; DNA: TGTGCCAGCGGGGACAGGGAATTCACAGATACGCAGTATTTT; CDR3: CASGDREFTDTQYF
D: .; J: TRBJ2-7; V: TRBV30; size: few; DNA: TGTGCCTGGGGGATTTCGGCAGGGTCCTACGAGCAGTACTTC; CDR3: CAWGISAGSYEQYF
D: .; J: TRBJ1-5; V: TRBV7-2; size: many; DNA: TGTGCCAGCAGCTTACTGGATCAGCCCCAGCATTTT; CDR3: CASSLLDQPQHF
D: .; J: TRBJ1-1; V: TRBV7-6; size: .; DNA: TGTGCCAGCAGCTTGGGGGGTTCGAGCACTGAAGCTTTCTTT; CDR3: CASSLGGSSTEAFF
D: TRBD1; J: TRBJ1-1; V: TRBV6-6; size: few; DNA: TGTGCCAGCAGTTATTCCCGGGACAGGGAAACTGAAGCTTTCTTT; CDR3: CASSYSRDRETEAFF
D: .; J: TRBJ1-1; V: TRBV7-9; size: many; DNA: TGTGCCAGCAGCTTAGTTGTAGGGATCCACCCTGAAGCTTTCTTT; CDR3: CASSLVVGIHPEAFF
D: TRBD1; J: TRBJ2-7; V: TRBV7-9; size: few; DNA: TGTGCCAGCAGCTTTGTCCATACAGGGGGCCCATCCTACGAGCAGTACTTC; CDR3: CASSFVHTGGPSYEQYF
D: .; J: TRBJ2-7; V: TRBV7-9; size: many; DNA: TGTGCCAGCAGCGGACTTCTGGCGCACGAGCAGTACTTC; CDR3: CASSGLLAHEQYF
D: TRBD1; J: TRBJ2-7; V: TRBV7-9; size: many; DNA: TGTGCCAGCAGCTGGGGGACAGGGAGCTACGAGCAGTACTTC; CDR3: CASSWGTGSYEQYF
D: .; J: TRBJ2-7; V: TRBV29-1; size: .; DNA: TGCCGCGGTTTGGCCGGCGACGAGCAGTACTTC; CDR3: CRGLAGDEQYF
D: .; J: TRBJ1-4; V: TRBV9; size: many; DNA: TGTGCCAGCAGCGTAGTTGGCAGAACAGATGAAAAACTGTTTTTT; CDR3: CASSVVGRTDEKLFF
D: .; J: TRBJ1-1; V: TRBV29-1; size: many; DNA: TGCAGCGGTGCGTGGACAGAAGCTTTCTTT; CDR3: CSGAWTEAFF